These 12 T cell receptor beta chains were sequenced from one sample in a study of shared clonotypes between healthy human individuals. Profiling relied on immunoSEQ multiplex PCR, and the TCRdb table lists in-frame clones only, not all of them. Here the sample spans around 2.5 million clones, 80% to 95% being singletons. Sequencing input: naive CD4+ T cells from PBMCs. Stated subset: CD45RA+ positively selected. These TCRs come from a man aged 18 to 29 in good health. Some clones in this sample may be carry-over from other donors' samples.

The table lists this clone with a count of one. The gene calls are TRBV4-2 and TRBJ2-3; TRBD2 matches at 12 bases. The CDR3 contains 16 residues. The germline V gene encodes CDR1 LGHNA and CDR2 YNFKEQ. J was trimmed by 4 bases and V by 1 base; bases with no gene match: 3. The CDR3 protein is CASSQVPSGRADTQYF. CDR3 nucleotide sequence: TGTGCCAGCAGCCAAGTCCCTAGCGGGAGGGCAGATACGCAGTATTTT.

The CDR3 DNA follows: TGTGCCAGCAGCACAGGGGAGCTGTTTTTT. Protein product: CASSTGELFF. The chain recombines TRBV7-9 with TRBJ2-2; no clear D gene. The CDR3 extends over 10 amino acids. Germline V gene sequence: CDR1 SEHNR, CDR2 FQNEAQ (reference sequence). V lost 5 bases and J 8 bases, leaving 3 bases between the germline ends.

This chain uses TRBV14 with TRBJ1-1, with D unresolved. Trimming stripped 5 bases from V and 4 bases from J, with 11 bases between. The CDR3 is made up of 13 amino acids. Germline-derived CDR1 and CDR2 are SGHDN and FVKESK. CDR3 DNA sequence: TGTGCCAGCAGCGTTGGGGTCGTCACTGAAGCTTTCTTT. Translated, it gives CASSVGVVTEAFF.

This sequence joins TRBV12-5 and TRBJ2-7; D unclear. The CDR3 loop spans 12 amino acids. The V gene's germline CDR1 is LGHNT and CDR2 FRNRAP. Trimming left V 2 bases short and J 2 bases short, with 4 bases between. This chain's CDR3 is CASGLPPYEQYF. CDR3 coding DNA: TGTGCTAGTGGTTTGCCCCCCTACGAGCAGTACTTC.

The chain is built from TRBV29-1 and TRBJ1-2, with D perhaps TRBD1 (5 bases). V shed 6 bases and J shed 3 bases, with 20 bases lying between them. The germline V gene has CDR1 SQVTM and CDR2 ANQGSEA. The CDR3 sequence is 15 residues long. CDR3 nucleotide sequence: TGCAGCGTCCCCTCGAAGGCGGCGGGGGACTATGGCTACACCTTC. This gives the protein CSVPSKAAGDYGYTF.

Note on this clone: Within the sample, other DNA sequences also encode this same CDR3. This chain uses TRBV9 with TRBJ2-3, with 9 bases identical to TRBD2. The CDR3 loop spans 15 amino acids. The V gene's germline CDR1 is SGDLS and CDR2 YYNGEE. V lost 4 bases to trimming and J lost 0 bases; unmatched junction nucleotides: 3. This chain's CDR3 is CASSPTSGSTDTQYF. CDR3 in DNA: TGTGCCAGCAGCCCGACTAGCGGAAGCACAGATACGCAGTATTTT.

The rearrangement links TRBV5-1 to TRBJ1-5; TRBD1 agrees at 7 bases. CDR3 length: 14 amino acids. Trimming cost V 4 bases and J 6 bases; bases outside gene matches: 7. Germline assignment: CDR1 SGHRS and CDR2 YFSETQ. The CDR3 reads CASSPGGPRQPQHF. Written as DNA, the CDR3 is TGCGCCAGCAGCCCAGGGGGTCCCCGTCAGCCCCAGCATTTT.

Comment on this clone: The same CDR3 also results from other DNA sequences found in this sample. CDR3 coding DNA: TGCGCCAGCAGCTTGGCTCGGGGGACCCAAGAGACCCAGTACTTC. It codes for CASSLARGTQETQYF. This chain links TRBV5-1 with TRBJ2-5; a possible D gene is TRBD2 (6 bases). The length of the CDR3 is 15 residues. V was cut by 0 bases and J by 1 base, with 10 bases left in between. Germline loops: CDR1 SGHRS, CDR2 YFSETQ.

The chain joins TRBV7-2 to TRBJ2-7; a possible D gene is TRBD2 (5 bases). V gave up 3 bases and J gave up 6 bases, with 12 bases separating them. The CDR3 spans 13 residues. Germline CDR1 reads SGHTA; CDR2 reads FQGNSA. DNA of the CDR3: TGTGCCAGCAGCTTCAGTCGAGGGATCGAGCAGTACTTC. It is translated as CASSFSRGIEQYF. Full variable domain (outside the CDR3, taken from reference TRBV7-2 and TRBJ2-7): GAGVSQSPSNKVTEKGKDVELRCDPISGHTALYWYRQSLGQGLEFLIYFQGNSAPDKSGLPSDRFSAERTGGSVSTLTIQRTQQEDSAVYLCASSFSRGIEQYFGPGTRLTVT.

The chain employs TRBV2 and TRBJ1-2; unclear D gene. Germline values: CDR1 SNHLY, CDR2 FYNNEI. The length of the CDR3 is 13 residues. Trimming removed 5 bases at V and 4 bases at J, with 11 bases between. CDR3 sequence: CASSRRVGYGYTF. For the CDR3, the DNA is TGTGCCAGCAGTAGAAGGGTGGGCTATGGCTACACCTTC.

Comments on this clone: This sample also contains other DNA sequences that code for the same CDR3. This chain links TRBV9 with TRBJ2-1; D not resolved. V lost 0 bases and J 8 bases, leaving 9 bases between the germline ends. Germline CDR1 and CDR2: SGDLS and YYNGEE. CDR3 length equals 13 residues. The CDR3 bases are TGTGCCAGCAGCGTAGCGGTTGTGGATGAGCAGTTCTTC. This gives the protein CASSVAVVDEQFF.

The chain uses TRBV6-5 and TRBJ1-1; a weak D match, TRBD1 (5 bases). Per germline, CDR1 MNHEY and CDR2 SVGAGI. CDR3 length: 15 residues. Trimming removed 6 bases at V and 1 base at J, with 15 bases between. The CDR3 coding sequence is TGTGCCAGCAGCCGAACCCCAACAGGGAACACTGAAGCTTTCTTT. Translation gives CASSRTPTGNTEAFF.